The next 20 T cell receptor beta chains were all read from a single sample in a study of blood T cell repertoires in COVID-19. Here immunoSEQ multiplex PCR was the method, and the copy in TCRdb shows in-frame clones only, minus some. The sample shows more than 200,000 clones, roughly 84% of them seen only once. The specimen sequenced was peripheral blood. These receptors all come from a middle-aged woman with active or convalescent COVID-19.

This sequence joins TRBV27 and TRBJ2-1; 10 bases match TRBD1. Germline V CDR1 and CDR2: MNHEY, SMNVEV (reference sequence). J was trimmed by 7 bases and V by 5 bases; bases with no gene match: 11. The CDR3 consists of 16 residues. In DNA form, the CDR3 reads TGTGCCAGCAGTCTTACCGGGACAGGGGTGGGGAATGAGCAGTTCTTC. Its protein product is CASSLTGTGVGNEQFF.

The V gene is TRBV6-5, the J gene TRBJ2-1; D is possibly TRBD2 (6 bases). V was pared by 4 bases and J by 3 bases, with 16 bases between. The CDR3 covers 16 residues. The germline gives CDR1 MNHEY, CDR2 SVGAGI. The CDR3 loop reads CASSSQSGGSYNEQFF. DNA for the CDR3: TGTGCCAGCAGTTCCCAGAGTGGGGGGAGCTACAATGAGCAGTTCTTC.

J is TRBJ1-2 and V is TRBV5-4, with D perhaps TRBD1 (5 bases). CDR3 size: 15 residues. The germline V gene has CDR1 SGHNT and CDR2 YYREEE (reference sequence). Trimming cost V 0 bases and J 3 bases, with 12 bases left between them. The CDR3 sequence: CASSLAVGGDYGYTF. The CDR3 DNA reads as TGTGCCAGCAGCTTGGCAGTAGGAGGGGACTATGGCTACACCTTC.

This sequence joins TRBV29-1 and TRBJ2-7; 9 positions agree with TRBD1. V gave up 3 bases and J gave up 2 bases; unmatched junction bases: 8. The germline V gene encodes CDR1 SQVTM and CDR2 ANQGSEA. The CDR3 consists of 15 residues. The DNA for the CDR3 is TGCAGCGTTGACCAGGGACAGGGACTACCCTACGAGCAGTACGTC. Translated, it gives CSVDQGQGLPYEQYV.

Only a few counts were recorded for this clone. This sequence joins TRBV10-3 and TRBJ2-1, with a weak D call TRBD1 (6 bases). Germline values: CDR1 ENHRY, CDR2 SYGVKD. V lost 4 bases to trimming and J lost 6 bases, with 19 bases between them. The CDR3 sequence is 16 residues long. The CDR3: CAISGGFVRGVNEQFF. In DNA, the CDR3 is TGTGCCATCAGTGGGGGGTTTGTCAGGGGAGTCAATGAGCAGTTCTTC.

The genes are TRBV9 and TRBJ1-2; TRBD1 matches at 8 bases. The germline gives CDR1 SGDLS, CDR2 YYNGEE. V lost 2 bases and J lost 8; bases outside the gene matches: 11. CDR3 size: 15 residues. The chain's CDR3 is CASSVWDRPSWGYTF. The DNA for the CDR3 is TGTGCCAGCAGCGTCTGGGACAGGCCTTCGTGGGGCTACACCTTC.

J is TRBJ1-1 and V is TRBV6-6, with D possibly being TRBD1 (6 bases). Trimming stripped 5 bases from V and 8 bases from J, with 21 bases between. CDR1 is MNHNY, CDR2 SVGAGI, per germline (reference sequence). There are 15 residues in the CDR3. The CDR3 nucleotides are TGTGCCAGCAGTAAGGAACAGGACAGCGAAGTCGAAGCTTTCTTT. Translation: CASSKEQDSEVEAFF.

Turning to this clone: A read error may account for a junction end that differs from germline. The J gene is TRBJ2-5, the V gene TRBV11-2; a weak D match, TRBD1 (6 bases). The CDR3 covers 15 residues. Germline assignment: CDR1 SGHAT and CDR2 FQNNGV. CDR3 amino acids: CASSLGTRDKETQYF. CDR3 coding DNA: TGTGCCAGCAGTTTAGGGACCCGGGACAAAGAGACCCAGTACTTC.

The rearrangement uses TRBV19 and TRBJ1-5; 7 positions match TRBD1. The CDR3 is 13 residues long. In germline, CDR1 is LNHDA, CDR2 SQIVND (reference sequence). Germline trimming cut 4 bases from V and 5 bases from J; bases unmatched to any gene: 2. CDR3 amino acids: CASSNQGDQPQHF. The CDR3, as DNA: TGTGCCAGTAGTAACCAGGGGGATCAGCCCCAGCATTTT.

The J gene is TRBJ2-3, the V gene TRBV20-1, with D uncertain. Germline V lookup: CDR1 DFQATT, CDR2 SNEGSKA (reference sequence). The CDR3 has 15 amino acids. Trimming cost V 3 bases and J 2 bases, with 15 bases left between them. The DNA for the CDR3 is TGCAGTGCTAGTCGGTCAAATTCGCCCACAGATACGCAGTATTTT. Protein sequence: CSASRSNSPTDTQYF.

The chain has TRBV9 and TRBJ2-1, with 7 bases fitting TRBD2. CDR3 length: 14 residues. V dropped 4 bases and J dropped 3; count of bases not matched to a gene: 4. Germline CDR1 SGDLS, CDR2 YYNGEE. The CDR3 DNA sequence: TGTGCCAGCAGCTTCCGGACTAGCTACAATGAGCAGTTCTTC. It yields the protein CASSFRTSYNEQFF. Drawing the rest from reference TRBV9 and TRBJ2-1, the complete variable domain is DSGVTQTPKHLITATGQRVTLRCSPRSGDLSVYWYQQSLDQGLQFLIQYYNGEERAKGNILERFSAQQFPDLHSELNLSSLELGDSALYFCASSFRTSYNEQFFGPGTRLTVL.

The chain joins TRBV6-4 to TRBJ2-2, with D possibly being TRBD2 (6 bases). The V and J ends lost 4 bases and 3 bases respectively, with 15 bases between them. CDR1 is MRHNA and CDR2 is SNTAGT in the germline V gene. The CDR3 is 16 residues long. The CDR3 region is CASSAESGLYTGELFF. The CDR3 DNA is TGTGCCAGCAGTGCCGAGTCGGGACTCTACACCGGGGAGCTGTTTTTT.

This chain uses TRBV29-1 with TRBJ2-5; D is ambiguous. Trimming pared 1 base from V and 4 bases from J, leaving 7 bases between. CDR1 SQVTM and CDR2 ANQGSEA come from the germline V gene. This CDR3 has 12 residues. For the CDR3, the DNA is TGCAGCGTTGAAGTCGAGCCAGAGACCCAGTACTTC. Translating gives CSVEVEPETQYF. The entire variable domain, with the rest obtained from reference TRBV29-1 and TRBJ2-5, is as follows: SAVISQKPSRDICQRGTSLTIQCQVDSQVTMMFWYRQQPGQSLTLIATANQGSEATYESGFVIDKFPISRPNLTFSTLTVSNMSPEDSSIYLCSVEVEPETQYFGPGTRLLVL.

The rearrangement uses TRBV5-1 and TRBJ2-1; tentative D call: TRBD1 (6 bases). Germline V gives CDR1 SGHRS, CDR2 YFSETQ. The CDR3 loop spans 14 amino acids. V was shortened by 3 bases and J by 8 bases, with 15 bases between the two germline ends. The CDR3 here is CASSSTRGGDEQFF. The CDR3 DNA reads as TGCGCCAGCAGCTCAACCCGAGGGGGTGATGAGCAGTTCTTC.

Details on this clone: One junction end disagrees with the germline gene, perhaps due to a read error. The genes are TRBV7-3 and TRBJ1-2; the match to TRBD1 covers 9 bases. The CDR3 sequence is 15 residues long. Germline CDR1 SGHTA, CDR2 FQGTGA. Here the CDR3 DNA reads TGTGCCAGCAGCCCTAGGCCGGGACAGGGTGCGGTTCGGGTCTTC. Protein: CASSPRPGQGAVRVF. Together with reference TRBV7-3 and TRBJ1-2, the CDR3 gives the full variable domain: GAGVSQTPSNKVTEKGKYVELRCDPISGHTALYWYRQSLGQGPEFLIYFQGTGAADDSGLPNDRFFAVRPEGSVSTLKIQRTERGDSAVYLCASSPRPGQGAVRVFGSGTRLTVV.

The genes are TRBV7-3 and TRBJ2-1; 8 bases agree with TRBD2. The CDR3 is made up of 16 amino acids. V gave up 5 bases and J gave up 4 bases; unmatched junction bases: 10. The germline V gene has CDR1 SGHTA and CDR2 FQGTGA. CDR3 protein: CASSRTGLAGYNEQFF. The CDR3, as DNA: TGTGCCAGCAGCCGAACGGGTCTAGCGGGTTACAATGAGCAGTTCTTC.

The V and J genes are TRBV11-2 and TRBJ1-1, with D perhaps TRBD1 (6 bases). Germline CDR1 and CDR2: SGHAT and FQNNGV. CDR3 size: 17 residues. V lost 4 bases and J 2 bases, leaving 20 bases between the germline ends. The CDR3 region is CASSSPTGSPLNTEAFF. CDR3 in DNA: TGTGCCAGCAGCTCCCCAACAGGGTCGCCGCTTAACACTGAAGCTTTCTTT.

Concerning this clone itself: At one of its ends the junction is not consistent with the germline gene, which may arise from a read error. The chain links TRBV6-5 to TRBJ2-2, with TRBD1 matching over 8 bases. This CDR3 has 14 amino acids. Germline V gene sequence: CDR1 MNHEY, CDR2 SVGAGI. Here the CDR3 reads CAEGDRIFTGELFF. CDR3 DNA: TGCGCCGAGGGGGACAGGATTTTCACCGGGGAGCTGTTTTTT.

The J gene is TRBJ1-2, the V gene TRBV19; D is perhaps TRBD1 (5 bases). Germline V gene data show CDR1 as LNHDA and CDR2 as SQIVND (reference sequence). V gave up 5 bases and J gave up 8 bases, with 18 bases separating them. This CDR3 comprises 14 residues. CDR3 region: CASSLPRDLRGYTF. CDR3 DNA: TGTGCCAGTAGTCTCCCCCGGGACTTAAGGGGCTACACCTTC.

CDR3 region: CATSDRGTGATEAFF. The CDR3 nucleotides are TGTGCCACCAGTGATCGCGGGACAGGGGCGACTGAAGCTTTCTTT. The chain is built from TRBV24-1 and TRBJ1-1, with 10 bases identical to TRBD1. J was trimmed by 5 bases and V by 3 bases; bases with no gene match: 5. Germline V CDR1 and CDR2: KGHDR, SFDVKD. This CDR3 contains 15 residues.